This record concerns one T cell receptor (beta chain) sequence. No cognate antigen has been identified for it. No base quality values were provided; no much bigger clone lies one nucleotide off. The donors were roughly 38 Caucasian individuals from Russia, aged about 6 to 100 years, who were systemically healthy. About 10 milliliters of peripheral blood were collected from each donor into EDTA-treated Vacutainer tubes. PBMCs were isolated by Ficoll-Paque density-gradient centrifugation, with at least 6.5 million obtained per sample. Trizol reagent was used to extract total RNA from PBMCs, with at least 6 micrograms per sample. Naive CD45RAhigh/CD27high T cell percentages were measured by flow cytometry on a PBMC aliquot from every donor. Preparation of the library involved 5' RACE. The sequencer was an Illumina HiSeq 2500. The second PCR ran for about 7 to 11 cycles and used a J-beta primer mix along with a sample-barcoded 5' primer. A unique molecular identifier was introduced onto each TCR beta cDNA molecule by a template-switch 5' adaptor carrying 12 random nucleotides. Each sample yielded at least 3 million CDR3-containing paired-end reads. First-strand cDNA was synthesized from all RNA with the Mint cDNA synthesis kit, primed by a TRBC-specific oligonucleotide. After uracil-DNA glycosylase treatment, a first 18-cycle PCR used universal primers M1SS and BC2_uni_R on all cDNA. Per the source publication's procedure: For normalization, 1 million high-quality reads were randomly selected from each sample, with every read carrying a distinct molecular identifier. Instead of being binned into consensus sequences, reads that shared molecular identifiers were thrown out. MiTCR, run with a Q25 quality threshold and the strictest error-elimination algorithm, handled CDR3 identification, clonotype clustering and error correction. A nonparametric unseen species model with Euler transformation was used to estimate a lower bound on total TCR beta diversity. Using fastp at Q25 and MiXCR, TCRdb reprocessed the public reads and kept productive beta chains. Each CDR3 protein gets just one entry, which takes the most common genes and DNA from the rows behind it. What appears here as the V and J calls and clone size reflects TCRdb's work, not the paper's. Across this sample there are 850,000 to 1,000,000 distinct CDR3 sequences, with roughly 50% seen only once. The top ten clonotypes cover roughly a fifth of the sample.

V has 3 bases trimmed and J has 4 bases trimmed; junction bases matching no gene number 10. The CDR3 starts with the cysteine, ends with the phenylalanine, and has 16 residues. Kept here is only the CDR3 DNA, which spans 48 bases and is read in frame from base 1. Based on the germline V gene (reference sequence), the CDR1 and CDR2 sequences are DFQATT and SNEGSKA. The data originate from a study of blood T cells in healthy people across ages (dated by TCRdb to between 2015 and 2017). A note on the overall study: In model experiments, roughly one uniquely barcoded TCR beta cDNA molecule per two T cells was captured by template switching. To avoid experimental bias, donors of different ages were randomly spread across the sequencing lanes. For two donors (one aged 18 to 30 and one aged 80 or older), the study analyzed two additional independent replicas of 1 million unique cDNA reads from the same blood draw. The donors were split into four age groups: young (average 16 years), middle-aged (around 40), aged (62) and long-lived (82). Age-related changes in TCR beta repertoire diversity were measured in the study by deep sequencing normalized with unique cDNA molecular identifiers. Overall study results and their limits: Donor CMV infection status was unknown, potentially confounding age-related changes in expanded clonotypes. Compared with the aged group, more naive CD4+ T cells, fewer expanded clones and increased TCR diversity were shown by the long-lived group, suggesting age selection. Total diversity estimates from one million sequenced T cells were considered lower bounds and underestimates. Observed TCR beta diversity correlated strongly with the percentage of naive T cells measured by flow cytometry. As age increased, observed TCR beta diversity per million T cells dropped in a roughly linear way, and a significant reduction was already evident by age 40. Bulk unsorted PBMC profiling prevented conclusive comparison of naive and antigen-experienced compartments.

Sequencing was performed on blood. The chain is made from TRBV20-1 and TRBJ2-7; 12 central nucleotides agree with TRBD2. This TCR was sampled from a woman aged 60-75 years in good health. CDR3 sequence: CSAREVLAGGLYEQYF. The DNA is as follows: TGCAGTGCTAGGGAAGTACTAGCGGGAGGCCTGTACGAGCAGTACTTC.